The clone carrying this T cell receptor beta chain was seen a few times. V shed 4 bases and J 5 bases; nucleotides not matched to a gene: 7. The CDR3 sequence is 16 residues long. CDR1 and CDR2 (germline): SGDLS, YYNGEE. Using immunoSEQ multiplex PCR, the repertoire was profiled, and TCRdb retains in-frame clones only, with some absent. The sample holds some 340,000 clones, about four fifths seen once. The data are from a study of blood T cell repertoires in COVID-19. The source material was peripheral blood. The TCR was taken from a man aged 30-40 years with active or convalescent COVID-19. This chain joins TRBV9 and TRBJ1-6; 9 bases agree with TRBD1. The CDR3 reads CASSTGQGSNNSPLHF. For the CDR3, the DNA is TGTGCCAGCAGCACCGGACAGGGGAGCAATAATTCACCCCTCCACTTT.